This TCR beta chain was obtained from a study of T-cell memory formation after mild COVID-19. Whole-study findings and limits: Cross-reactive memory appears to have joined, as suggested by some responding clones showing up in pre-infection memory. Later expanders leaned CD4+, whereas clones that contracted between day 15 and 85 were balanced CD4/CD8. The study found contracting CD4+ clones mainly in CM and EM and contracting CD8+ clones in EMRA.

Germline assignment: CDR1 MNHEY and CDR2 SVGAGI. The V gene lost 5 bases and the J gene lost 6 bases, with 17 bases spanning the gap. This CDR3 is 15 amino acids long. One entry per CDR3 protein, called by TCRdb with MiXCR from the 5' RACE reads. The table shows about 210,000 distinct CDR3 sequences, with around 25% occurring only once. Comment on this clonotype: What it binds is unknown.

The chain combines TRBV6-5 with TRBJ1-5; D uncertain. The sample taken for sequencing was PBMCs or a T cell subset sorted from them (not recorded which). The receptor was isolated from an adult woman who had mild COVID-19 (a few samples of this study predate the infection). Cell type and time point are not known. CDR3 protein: CASSETGSYGQPQHF. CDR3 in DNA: TGTGCCAGCAGTGAAACGGGGAGTTATGGTCAGCCCCAGCATTTT.